Listed below are T cell receptor beta chains from one sample, sequenced in a study of T cells in Graves' hyperthyroidism and ophthalmopathy. TCRdb re-analysed the multiplex PCR reads in MiXCR, keeping a single row per CDR3 protein. Of a few hundred thousand distinct CDR3 sequences listed, around 20% are singletons. The source material was blood. The receptors shown here come from a man aged 18 to 35 with Graves' hyperthyroidism. The CDR3 runs from the conserved cysteine through the conserved F or W. The D gene is left open where the match is weak. Size is stated for part of the rows, as once, few or many counts, or as a class when the clone is expanded.

V,D,J,size,CDR3,DNA
TRBV6-2/TRBV6-3,-,TRBJ1-2,few,CASSYAEGSYTF,TGTGCCAGCAGTTACGCTGAGGGTAGCTACACCTTC
TRBV30,-,TRBJ2-7,many,CAWSEDSQAYEQYF,TGTGCCTGGAGTGAGGACAGCCAAGCCTACGAGCAGTACTTC
TRBV6-1,-,TRBJ2-5,many,CASTWVGGSQETQYF,TGTGCCAGTACTTGGGTAGGGGGGAGCCAAGAGACCCAGTACTTC
TRBV18,-,TRBJ2-5,many,CASSPLATSGVQTQYF,TGTGCCAGCTCACCACTTGCGACCTCTGGGGTACAGACCCAGTACTTC
TRBV19,-,TRBJ1-1,-,CASRSANTEAFF,TGTGCCAGTAGGTCGGCAAACACTGAAGCTTTCTTT
TRBV20-1,-,TRBJ2-5,many,CSATSISIGETQYF,TGCAGTGCTACCTCAATTAGCATAGGAGAGACCCAGTACTTC
TRBV7-9,-,TRBJ2-7,many,CASSLASKEQYF,TGTGCCAGCAGCTTAGCGTCGAAGGAGCAGTACTTC
TRBV6-5,-,TRBJ1-5,many,CASSRTDNQPQHF,TGTGCCAGCAGTAGGACGGATAATCAGCCCCAGCATTTT
TRBV6-1,-,TRBJ1-2,-,CASSVGGQGRIGYTF,TGTGCCAGCAGTGTTGGGGGGCAGGGGAGAATTGGCTACACCTTC
TRBV25-1,-,TRBJ1-1,many,CASSEYNRVNTEAFF,TGTGCCAGCAGTGAATATAACAGGGTGAACACTGAAGCTTTCTTT
TRBV5-1,-,TRBJ1-5,few,CASSPEGGIGNQPQHF,TGCGCCAGCAGCCCCGAGGGGGGGATCGGCAATCAGCCCCAGCATTTT
TRBV11-2,-,TRBJ2-5,many,CASSLGEDQYF,TGTGCCAGCAGCTTAGGGGAAGACCAGTACTTC
TRBV2,-,TRBJ1-1,few,CASTGHGSEAFF,TGTGCCAGCACCGGTCACGGTTCTGAAGCTTTCTTT
TRBV20-1,TRBD1,TRBJ1-6,many,CSARPSTGNNSPLHF,TGCAGTGCTAGACCATCGACAGGGAACAATTCACCCCTCCACTTT
TRBV7-8,-,TRBJ2-2,many,CASSLVVGPTGELFF,TGTGCCAGCAGCTTAGTGGTAGGGCCCACCGGGGAGCTGTTTTTT
TRBV20-1,-,TRBJ1-5,-,CSARPWRDPYSNQPQHF,TGCAGTGCTAGACCCTGGAGGGATCCATATAGCAATCAGCCCCAGCATTTT
TRBV2,-,TRBJ2-5,many,CASSEFRETQYF,TGTGCCAGCAGTGAATTTAGGGAGACCCAGTACTTC
TRBV12-3/TRBV12-4,-,TRBJ2-6,few,CASSLGGGANVLTF,TGTGCCAGCAGTTTGGGAGGTGGGGCCAACGTCCTGACTTTC
TRBV13,TRBD1,TRBJ2-5,many,CASSDRGTETQYF,TGTGCCAGCAGCGACAGGGGTACCGAGACCCAGTACTTC
TRBV27,TRBD2,TRBJ2-7,many,CASSGGLAGDEQYF,TGTGCCAGCAGTGGGGGACTAGCGGGGGACGAGCAGTACTTC
TRBV29-1,TRBD1,TRBJ2-5,many,CSVEGPDRGRETQYF,TGCAGCGTTGAAGGACCGGACAGGGGGCGAGAGACCCAGTACTTC
TRBV12-3/TRBV12-4,TRBD1,TRBJ2-5,few,CASSPWDRVTQYF,TGTGCCAGCAGTCCTTGGGACAGGGTGACCCAGTACTTC
TRBV10-3,TRBD1,TRBJ2-7,-,CAISGGQGLPSYEQYF,TGTGCCATCAGTGGCGGACAGGGGCTCCCCTCCTACGAGCAGTACTTC
TRBV19,-,TRBJ1-5,-,CASSIPQNNQPQHF,TGTGCCAGTAGTATTCCGCAGAACAATCAGCCCCAGCATTTT
TRBV6-2/TRBV6-3,TRBD2,TRBJ2-1,once,CASSYEAGGPVDEQFF,TGTGCCAGCAGTTACGAAGCGGGAGGGCCTGTGGATGAGCAGTTCTTC
TRBV6-5,-,TRBJ2-5,many,CASNLKGKEETQYF,TGTGCCAGCAATTTGAAGGGGAAGGAAGAGACCCAGTACTTC
TRBV6-2/TRBV6-3,-,TRBJ1-1,many,CASNLGENTEAFF,TGTGCCAGCAACCTAGGCGAGAACACTGAAGCTTTCTTT
TRBV30,TRBD2,TRBJ2-7,few,CAWRKSGGEGEQYF,TGTGCCTGGAGAAAAAGCGGGGGGGAAGGCGAGCAGTACTTC
TRBV4-1,-,TRBJ1-5,many,CASSQETSNQPQHF,TGCGCCAGCAGCCAAGAAACGAGCAATCAGCCCCAGCATTTT
TRBV2,-,TRBJ1-3,few,CASSGGHVRPGNTIYF,TGTGCCAGCAGTGGAGGACACGTGAGGCCTGGAAACACCATATATTTT